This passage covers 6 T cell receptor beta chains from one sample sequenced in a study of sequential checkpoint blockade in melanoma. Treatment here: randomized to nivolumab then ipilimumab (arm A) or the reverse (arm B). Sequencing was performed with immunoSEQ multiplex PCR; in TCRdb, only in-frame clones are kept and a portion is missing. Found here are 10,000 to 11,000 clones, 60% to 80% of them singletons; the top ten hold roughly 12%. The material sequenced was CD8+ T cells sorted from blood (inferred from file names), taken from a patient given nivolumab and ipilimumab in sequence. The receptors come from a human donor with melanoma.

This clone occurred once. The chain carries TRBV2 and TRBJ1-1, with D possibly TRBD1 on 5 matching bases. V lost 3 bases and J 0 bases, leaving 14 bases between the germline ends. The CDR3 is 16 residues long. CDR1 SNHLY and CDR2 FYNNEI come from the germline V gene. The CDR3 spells CASSEPRTDMNTEAFF. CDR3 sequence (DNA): TGTGCCAGCAGTGAGCCTCGGACGGACATGAACACTGAAGCTTTCTTT. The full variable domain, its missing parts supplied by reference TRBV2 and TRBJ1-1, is EPEVTQTPSHQVTQMGQEVILRCVPISNHLYFYWYRQILGQKVEFLVSFYNNEISEKSEIFDDQFSVERPDGSNFTLKIRSTKLEDSAMYFCASSEPRTDMNTEAFFGQGTRLTVV.

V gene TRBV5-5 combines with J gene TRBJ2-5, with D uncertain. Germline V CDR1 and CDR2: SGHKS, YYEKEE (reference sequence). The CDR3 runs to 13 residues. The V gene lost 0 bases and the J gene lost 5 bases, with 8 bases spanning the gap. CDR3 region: CASSLDILETQYF. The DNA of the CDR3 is TGTGCCAGCAGCTTGGACATTCTCGAGACCCAGTACTTC.

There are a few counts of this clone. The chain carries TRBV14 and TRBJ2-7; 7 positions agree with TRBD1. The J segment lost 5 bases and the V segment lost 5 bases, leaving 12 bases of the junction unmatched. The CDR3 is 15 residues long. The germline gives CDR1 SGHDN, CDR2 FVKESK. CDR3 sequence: CASSIRQGSVHEQYF. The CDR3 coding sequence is TGTGCCAGCAGCATACGACAGGGTTCCGTCCACGAGCAGTACTTC.

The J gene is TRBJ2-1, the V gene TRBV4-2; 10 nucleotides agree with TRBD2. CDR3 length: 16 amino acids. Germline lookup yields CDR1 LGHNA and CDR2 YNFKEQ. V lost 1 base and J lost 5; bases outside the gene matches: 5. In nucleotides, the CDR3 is TGTGCCAGCAGCCAAGCACTAGCGGGAATGAACAATGAGCAGTTCTTC. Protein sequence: CASSQALAGMNNEQFF.

CDR3 nucleotide sequence: TGTGCCAGCAGCTTATATCCGGGAGGCTACAATGAGCAGTTCTTC. It is translated as CASSLYPGGYNEQFF. The V call is TRBV7-2, the J call TRBJ2-1; 7 bases fit TRBD2. Germline V gene data show CDR1 as SGHTA and CDR2 as FQGNSA. The CDR3 contains 15 residues. V dropped 2 bases and J dropped 3; count of bases not matched to a gene: 4.

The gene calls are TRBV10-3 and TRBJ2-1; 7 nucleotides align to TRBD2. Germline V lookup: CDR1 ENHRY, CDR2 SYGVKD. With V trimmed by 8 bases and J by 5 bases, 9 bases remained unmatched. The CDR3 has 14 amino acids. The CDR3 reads CAIWRGGPNNEQFF. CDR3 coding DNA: TGTGCCATCTGGCGGGGAGGGCCGAACAATGAGCAGTTCTTC.